This T cell receptor (beta chain) was sequenced in a study of post-analysis software for immune sequencing data. General study points: In patients, TRBV5-6, TRBV5-1 and TRBV20-1 belonged to five or six TRBV segments found more frequently than in controls.

In the case of this clonotype: Its cognate antigen is unknown.

CDR3 size: 16 residues. Germline V gives CDR1 MDHEN, CDR2 SYDVKM. The trim removed 7 bases at V and 2 bases at J, leaving 12 bases unmatched. The TCR beta cDNA libraries contained unique molecular identifiers. TCRdb itself ran the PCR reads through MiXCR, one entry per CDR3 protein. The sample includes some 690,000 distinct CDR3 sequences, around 27% of them seen just once. The sequence derives from a girl between 10 and 17 years old with multiple sclerosis. The sequenced sample was blood. The chain recombines TRBV28 with TRBJ2-3; 7 bases are shared with TRBD2. CDR3 DNA sequence: TGTGCCAGCAACCTCGGGGATGCGGGAGCCACAGATACGCAGTATTTT. Translated, it gives CASNLGDAGATDTQYF.